These 27 T cell receptor beta chains share one sample of origin, sequenced in a study of blood T cell repertoires in COVID-19. Sequenced by immunoSEQ multiplex PCR; TCRdb stores in-frame clones only, minus some. The data show fewer than 200,000 clones, around four fifths seen once. The material sequenced was PBMCs or T cells enriched from blood (not recorded which). The receptor set was obtained from a woman aged 45 to 65 in a cohort exposed to, infected with or recovered from COVID-19 (not recorded which).

CDR3 sequence (DNA): TGTGCCAGCAGCCCTGGGCCATTTTCTGGAAACACCATATATTTT. Its protein product is CASSPGPFSGNTIYF. The V and J genes are TRBV5-5 and TRBJ1-3; no clear D gene. V was pared by 4 bases and J by 1 base, with 12 bases between. The CDR3 runs to 15 residues. Germline V gives CDR1 SGHKS, CDR2 YYEKEE (reference sequence).

CDR3: CANTSQAGQGALGYGYTF. In nucleotides, the CDR3 is TGCGCCAACACTTCCCAGGCGGGACAGGGGGCCCTTGGGTATGGCTACACCTTC. The chain couples TRBV10-1 to TRBJ1-2; TRBD1 matches 12 bases. The V gene's germline CDR1 is WNHNN and CDR2 SYGVQD (reference sequence). CDR3 size: 18 residues. Germline trimming cut 10 bases from V and 5 bases from J; bases unmatched to any gene: 20.

The chain employs TRBV5-1 and TRBJ2-7; the match to TRBD2 covers 12 bases. V shed 5 bases and J 3 bases; nucleotides not matched to a gene: 12. The V gene's germline CDR1 is SGHRS and CDR2 YFSETQ. The CDR3 runs 17 residues. CDR3 sequence (DNA): TGCGCCAGCAGTCAGGCTCCGGGACTAGCGGGCCACTACGAGCAGTACTTC. Amino acids: CASSQAPGLAGHYEQYF. Drawing the rest from reference TRBV5-1 and TRBJ2-7, the complete variable domain is KAGVTQTPRYLIKTRGQQVTLSCSPISGHRSVSWYQQTPGQGLQFLFEYFSETQRNKGNFPGRFSGRQFSNSRSEMNVSTLELGDSALYLCASSQAPGLAGHYEQYFGPGTRLTVT.

This rearrangement joins TRBV18 to TRBJ2-1; TRBD2 agrees at 10 bases. Germline CDR1 is KGHSH and CDR2 is LQKENI. Trimming at V came to 6 bases and at J to 3 bases, leaving 8 bases not matched to a gene. This CDR3 has 16 amino acids. CDR3 nucleotides: TGTGCCAGCTCCCTCGGCCTAGCGGGGGACTACAATGAGCAGTTCTTC. This encodes CASSLGLAGDYNEQFF.

This rearrangement joins TRBV4-3 to TRBJ2-1, with D hard to call. The V end was cut by 3 bases, the J end by 7 bases, with 4 bases between. Germline loops: CDR1 LGHNA, CDR2 YSLEER. The CDR3 is made up of 11 amino acids. The CDR3 sequence: CASSQENEQFF. CDR3 DNA sequence: TGCGCCAGCAGCCAGGAGAATGAGCAGTTCTTC.

The genes are TRBV28 and TRBJ2-7; 8 bases are shared with TRBD2. With V trimmed by 4 bases and J by 6 bases, 5 bases remained unmatched. Germline CDR1 and CDR2: MDHEN and SYDVKM. CDR3 length: 13 residues. Written as DNA, the CDR3 is TGTGCCAGCAGTTCGGGGGGGTATGGCGAGCAGTACTTC. This codes for CASSSGGYGEQYF.

In its sample, this clone was seen a few times. V is TRBV28 and J is TRBJ1-2; D is possibly TRBD1 (5 bases). The germline V and J ends were trimmed by 4 bases and 1 base, with 7 bases remaining between them. Looked up from germline, CDR1 is MDHEN and CDR2 is SYDVKM. The CDR3 extends over 13 amino acids. This CDR3 reads CASSSGFNYGYTF. DNA for the CDR3: TGTGCCAGCAGTTCAGGGTTTAACTATGGCTACACCTTC.

This clone has just one count. At one end, the junction sequence differs from germline, possibly due to a read error. The V call is TRBV2, the J call TRBJ2-2, with 7 positions matching TRBD1. Germline-derived CDR1 and CDR2 are SNHLY and FYNNEI. This CDR3 region has 15 residues. The CDR3 spells CASNERTGNTGELFF. The CDR3 DNA follows: TGTGCCAGCAATGAAAGGACAGGGAACACCGGGGAGCTGTTTTTT.

This clone was recorded a few times. The rearrangement links TRBV11-2 to TRBJ2-3; 7 nucleotides agree with TRBD2. Trimming cost V 4 bases and J 6 bases; bases outside gene matches: 7. The CDR3 totals 14 residues. Germline V CDR1 and CDR2: SGHAT, FQNNGV. The CDR3 protein is CASSYRGVTDTQYF. In nucleotides, the CDR3 is TGTGCCAGCAGCTACCGGGGGGTTACGGATACGCAGTATTTT.

The chain joins TRBV7-9 to TRBJ2-4, with D perhaps matching TRBD1 (5 bases). Germline V CDR1 and CDR2: SEHNR, FQNEAQ (reference sequence). The CDR3 totals 18 residues. Trimming removed 7 bases from V and 0 bases from J, with 22 bases in between. CDR3 loop: CASTHAPPGLLAKNIQYF. CDR3 nucleotide sequence: TGTGCCAGCACCCATGCCCCTCCAGGGCTACTAGCCAAAAACATTCAGTACTTC. Full variable domain (missing parts from reference TRBV7-9 and TRBJ2-4): DTGVSQNPRHKITKRGQNVTFRCDPISEHNRLYWYRQTLGQGPEFLTYFQNEAQLEKSRLLSDRFSAERPKGSFSTLEIQRTEQGDSAMYLCASTHAPPGLLAKNIQYFGAGTRLSVL.

This clone has more than one count but fewer than ten. The chain has TRBV6-5 and TRBJ1-2; D unresolved. V shed 2 bases and J shed 7 bases, with 17 bases lying between them. The CDR3 loop spans 15 amino acids. CDR1 is MNHEY, CDR2 SVGAGI, per germline. CDR3 coding DNA: TGTGCCAGCAGTTACGATTTTCGGGAACCTCGTGGCTACACCTTC. Translated: CASSYDFREPRGYTF.

This sequence joins TRBV7-6 and TRBJ2-1; possible D gene TRBD1, 5 bases. CDR1 and CDR2 from the germline V gene are SGHVS and FNYEAQ. The V and J ends lost 5 bases and 7 bases respectively, with 24 bases between them. CDR3 size: 17 residues. CDR3: CASSVYPRGPLTNEQFF. CDR3 in DNA: TGTGCCAGCAGCGTATACCCAAGGGGTCCACTAACGAATGAGCAGTTCTTC.

The chain combines TRBV30 with TRBJ1-6; D not resolved. Germline V gene lookup returns CDR1 GTSNPN and CDR2 SVGIG (reference sequence). The CDR3 spans 14 residues. The germline V and J ends were trimmed by 1 base and 10 bases, with 14 bases remaining between them. The CDR3 protein is CAWSGEGSYSPLHF. The DNA for the CDR3 is TGTGCCTGGAGTGGAGAGGGCTCCTACTCACCCCTCCACTTT.

CDR3 sequence reads: CASSFYTQGGTDTQYF. The CDR3 DNA sequence: TGTGCCAGCAGCTTTTACACCCAGGGGGGCACAGATACGCAGTATTTT. The chain recombines TRBV7-8 with TRBJ2-3; 7 bases are a match to TRBD1. Per the germline V gene, CDR1 is SGHVS and CDR2 is FQNEAQ. This CDR3 region has 16 residues. J lost 1 base, V lost 3 bases, and 7 bases had no gene match.

The chain uses TRBV11-3 and TRBJ2-1, with 11 bases that match TRBD2. The CDR3 totals 16 residues. V was pared by 5 bases and J by 10 bases, with 13 bases of the junction left unmatched. Germline assignment: CDR1 SGHNT and CDR2 YENEEA. DNA of the CDR3: TGTGCCAGCAGCAAGACTAGCGGGAAGCCTTATGGGGAGCAGTTCTTC. It specifies CASSKTSGKPYGEQFF.

The chain combines TRBV2 with TRBJ2-1; perhaps TRBD1 as D (6 bases). This CDR3 is built from 13 residues. Germline V gene lookup returns CDR1 SNHLY and CDR2 FYNNEI. V shed 8 bases and J shed 3 bases, with 11 bases lying between them. CDR3 bases: TGTGCCAGCGGGCCGGACAGCTACAATGAGCAGTTCTTC. Translating gives CASGPDSYNEQFF.

This clone occurred once. This chain joins TRBV19 and TRBJ2-1; TRBD2 matches 7 bases. CDR1 is LNHDA, CDR2 SQIVND, per germline (reference sequence). Unmatched junction bases numbered 6, after V lost 3 bases and J lost 1 base. The CDR3 is 16 residues long. Here the CDR3 DNA reads TGTGCCAGTAGTATGGTCGCGGGAGTATCCTACAATGAGCAGTTCTTC. Amino acid sequence: CASSMVAGVSYNEQFF. Looking up the rest from reference TRBV19 and TRBJ2-1 gives the full variable domain: DGGITQSPKYLFRKEGQNVTLSCEQNLNHDAMYWYRQDPGQGLRLIYYSQIVNDFQKGDIAEGYSVSREKKESFPLTVTSAQKNPTAFYLCASSMVAGVSYNEQFFGPGTRLTVL.

The chain recombines TRBV3-1 (or the pseudogene TRBV3-2) with TRBJ2-1, with D unresolved. V lost 1 base to trimming and J lost 9 bases, with 7 bases between them. The length of the CDR3 is 12 residues. The germline V gene encodes CDR1 LGHDT and CDR2 YNNKEL (reference sequence). CDR3: CASSQGNGEQFF. The CDR3 coding sequence is TGTGCCAGCAGCCAAGGTAACGGTGAGCAGTTCTTC.

The chain has TRBV3-1 (or the pseudogene TRBV3-2) and TRBJ2-3, with TRBD2 matching over 10 bases. The CDR3 has 18 residues. Germline V gene lookup returns CDR1 LGHDT and CDR2 YNNKEL (reference sequence). Trimming took 1 base from V and 8 from J; bases not matched to a gene: 15. In DNA form, the CDR3 reads TGTGCCAGCAGCCAAGGCGGACGGAGCGGGGGGGCCTCCGGTACGCAGTATTTT. Its protein is CASSQGGRSGGASGTQYF.

This chain links TRBV3-1 (or the pseudogene TRBV3-2) with TRBJ2-7; tentative D call: TRBD2 (6 bases). The CDR3 consists of 15 residues. Germline loops: CDR1 LGHDT, CDR2 YNNKEL (reference sequence). The V and J ends lost 1 base and 0 bases respectively, with 10 bases between them. The CDR3 here is CASSQGSGSSYEQYF. CDR3 in DNA: TGTGCCAGCAGCCAAGGTTCCGGGAGCTCCTACGAGCAGTACTTC.

This chain links TRBV14 with TRBJ2-3; the match to TRBD2 covers 11 bases. V was clipped by 4 bases and J by 5 bases; unmatched bases: 8. Germline V gene lookup returns CDR1 SGHDN and CDR2 FVKESK. CDR3 length: 16 residues. The CDR3 DNA sequence: TGTGCCAGCAGCCGCAATAGCGGGGGGGCTGAAGATACGCAGTATTTT. It yields the protein CASSRNSGGAEDTQYF. The full variable domain, rest sourced from reference TRBV14 and TRBJ2-3, is EAGVTQFPSHSVIEKGQTVTLRCDPISGHDNLYWYRRVMGKEIKFLLHFVKESKQDESGMPNNRFLAERTGGTYSTLKVQPAELEDSGVYFCASSRNSGGAEDTQYFGPGTRLTVL.

V gene TRBV7-2 combines with J gene TRBJ2-1, with TRBD2 matching over 11 bases. The CDR3 covers 16 residues. After removal of 6 bases from V and 3 bases from J, the junction contained 7 bases not matched to a gene. The V gene's germline CDR1 is SGHTA and CDR2 FQGNSA. The CDR3 sequence is CASSYTSGGIYNEQFF. CDR3 nucleotides: TGTGCCAGCAGTTATACTAGCGGGGGAATCTACAATGAGCAGTTCTTC.

This clone showed up just once. The V and J genes are TRBV7-9 and TRBJ1-5; D is perhaps TRBD1 (6 bases). Germline assignment: CDR1 SEHNR and CDR2 FQNEAQ (reference sequence). The ends were cut back, 1 base at V and 7 bases at J, with 20 bases in the middle. The CDR3 is made up of 17 amino acids. The CDR3 DNA sequence: TGTGCCAGCAGCTTAGGGGACAAAGCAGGTGTGGGGCAGCCCCAGCATTTT. It is translated as CASSLGDKAGVGQPQHF. Looking up the rest from reference TRBV7-9 and TRBJ1-5 gives the full variable domain: DTGVSQNPRHKITKRGQNVTFRCDPISEHNRLYWYRQTLGQGPEFLTYFQNEAQLEKSRLLSDRFSAERPKGSFSTLEIQRTEQGDSAMYLCASSLGDKAGVGQPQHFGDGTRLSIL.

This clone showed up just a few times. V is TRBV15 and J is TRBJ2-1; TRBD1 agrees at 9 bases. The CDR3 has 16 amino acids. V was pared by 2 bases and J by 10 bases, with 12 bases of the junction left unmatched. CDR1 and CDR2 from the germline V gene are LNHNV and YYDKDF (reference sequence). CDR3 region: CATSRPGTGLKSEQFF. CDR3 DNA: TGTGCCACCAGCAGACCCGGGACAGGGCTGAAATCAGAGCAGTTCTTC.

The chain couples TRBV27 to TRBJ2-5; D gene unclear. The CDR3 loop spans 12 amino acids. V lost 6 bases, J lost 4 bases, and 9 bases lay in between. CDR1 MNHEY and CDR2 SMNVEV come from the germline V gene (reference sequence). Here the CDR3 DNA reads TGTGCCAGCAGCCTAGAAGGAGAGACCCAGTACTTC. As protein: CASSLEGETQYF.

The chain links TRBV7-9 to TRBJ1-1; 8 bases map to TRBD1. Germline assignment: CDR1 SEHNR and CDR2 FQNEAQ (reference sequence). This CDR3 contains 17 residues. V shed 2 bases, J shed 5 bases, and the junction held 13 bases outside the gene matches. This CDR3 is CASSLRTGWMGVTEAFF. The CDR3 nucleotides are TGTGCCAGCAGCTTAAGGACAGGGTGGATGGGTGTGACTGAAGCTTTCTTT.

The chain is built from TRBV5-1 and TRBJ1-5; no reliable D call. The V and J ends lost 1 base and 0 bases respectively, with 8 bases between them. This CDR3 is built from 15 residues. Germline assignment: CDR1 SGHRS and CDR2 YFSETQ. The CDR3 reads CASSLIGSSNQPQHF. CDR3 nucleotides: TGCGCCAGCAGCTTGATTGGGAGTAGCAATCAGCCCCAGCATTTT. Combining the CDR3 with reference TRBV5-1 and TRBJ1-5 gives the whole variable domain KAGVTQTPRYLIKTRGQQVTLSCSPISGHRSVSWYQQTPGQGLQFLFEYFSETQRNKGNFPGRFSGRQFSNSRSEMNVSTLELGDSALYLCASSLIGSSNQPQHFGDGTRLSIL.